The clone carrying this T cell receptor (beta chain) was picked up a small number of times. Its antigen remains unidentified. These data are taken from a study of response to subunit inactivated influenza vaccine. Using its own MiXCR run on the RT-PCR reads, TCRdb lists one record per CDR3 protein. The sample has 650,000 to 700,000 distinct CDR3 sequences, about a sixth seen once. Study-level results: Authors suggested that a seasonal influenza vaccination recruits few new T cells each time.

The source is a man aged 50-59 years who received an inactivated influenza vaccine. The sample in question was PBMCs from blood, obtained 11 to 12 days after vaccination.

The CDR3 is CASSQETGGSYNEQFF. The CDR3 DNA follows: TGTGCCAGCAGCCAAGAGACGGGAGGGTCCTACAATGAGCAGTTCTTC. The gene calls are TRBV4-2 and TRBJ2-1; 8 positions match TRBD2. With V trimmed by 0 bases and J by 1 base, 2 bases remained unmatched. The germline V gene encodes CDR1 LGHNA and CDR2 YNFKEQ. The CDR3 spans 16 residues.